The T cell receptor (beta chain) under discussion was sequenced for a study of blood T cell repertoires in COVID-19. About the study: There were acute and convalescent COVID-19 samples, and they came from the United States, Italy and Spain.

The CDR3 is made up of 19 amino acids. Germline V lookup: CDR1 ENHRY, CDR2 SYGVKD. The trim removed 6 bases at V and 1 base at J, leaving 11 bases unmatched. The method was immunoSEQ multiplex PCR; TCRdb's version includes in-frame clones alone and lacks a portion of them. The table records hundreds of thousands of clones, about 85% of them present only once. Sequencing was carried out using peripheral blood. The receptor's source is a woman aged 80 or over with active or convalescent COVID-19. The chain couples TRBV10-3 to TRBJ2-1; 14 positions agree with TRBD2. This chain's CDR3 is CAISLTSGGAYVSYNEQFF. The CDR3 region has the DNA TGTGCCATCAGCCTGACTAGCGGGGGGGCGTATGTTTCCTACAATGAGCAGTTCTTC.